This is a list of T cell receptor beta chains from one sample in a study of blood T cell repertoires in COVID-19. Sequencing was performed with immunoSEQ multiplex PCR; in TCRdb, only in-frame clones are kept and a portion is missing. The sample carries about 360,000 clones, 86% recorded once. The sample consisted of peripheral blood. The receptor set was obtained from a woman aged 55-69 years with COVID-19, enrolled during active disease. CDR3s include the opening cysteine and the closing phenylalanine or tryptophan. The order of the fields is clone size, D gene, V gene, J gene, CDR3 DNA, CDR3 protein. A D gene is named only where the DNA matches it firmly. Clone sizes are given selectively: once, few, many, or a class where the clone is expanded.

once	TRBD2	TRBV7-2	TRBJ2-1	TGTGCCAGCAGCCAACGACTAGCGGGGGGGGTTGAGCAGTTCTTC	CASSQRLAGGVEQFF
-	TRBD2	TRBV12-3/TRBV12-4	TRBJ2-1	TGTGCCAGCAGTTTGAGCGGGGTGCGTTTCTTC	CASSLSGVRFF
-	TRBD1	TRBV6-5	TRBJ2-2	TGTGCCAGCACCTCGCCGACAGGGTGGTCCGGGGAGCTGTTTTTT	CASTSPTGWSGELFF
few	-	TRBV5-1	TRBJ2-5	TGCGCCAGCAGTTTGGGTAGCCAGTACCAAGAGACCCAGTACTTC	CASSLGSQYQETQYF
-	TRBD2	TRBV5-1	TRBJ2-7	TGCGCCAGCAGCTCAGGGACTAGCGTCTACGAGCAGTACTTC	CASSSGTSVYEQYF
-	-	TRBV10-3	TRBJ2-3	TGTGCCATCGGGGGGACAGATACGCAGTATTTT	CAIGGTDTQYF
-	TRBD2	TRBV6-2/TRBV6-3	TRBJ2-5	TGTGCCAGCAGTTACTCGACCGGACTAGCGGGACAAGAGACCCAGTACTTC	CASSYSTGLAGQETQYF
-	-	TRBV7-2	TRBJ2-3	TGTGCCAGCAGCCCTCGGGTAGCACCCACAGATACGCAGTATTTT	CASSPRVAPTDTQYF
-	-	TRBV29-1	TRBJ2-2	TGCAGCGCCAGGGGGGATAGGGCAGGGACCGGGGAGCTGTTTTTT	CSARGDRAGTGELFF
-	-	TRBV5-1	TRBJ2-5	TGCGCCAGCAGCTTGGCCTTGGAGACCCAGTACTTC	CASSLALETQYF
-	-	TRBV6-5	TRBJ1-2	TGTGCCAGCAGTTACACAGGCCCTTATGGCTACACCTTC	CASSYTGPYGYTF
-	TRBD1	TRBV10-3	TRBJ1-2	TGTGCCATCAGTGAGTCTAGGGGACAGTCGAACTATGGCTACACCTTC	CAISESRGQSNYGYTF
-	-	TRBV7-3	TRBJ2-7	TGTGCCAGCAGCTTAATTGGCGGGGGCAAGCAGTACTTC	CASSLIGGGKQYF
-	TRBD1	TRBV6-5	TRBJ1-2	TGTGCCAGCAGTTACTTGGGACAGCTAAACTATGGCTACACCTTC	CASSYLGQLNYGYTF
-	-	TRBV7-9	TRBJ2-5	TGTGCCAGCCGCTGGGGACTGTTAAAGACCCAGTACTTC	CASRWGLLKTQYF
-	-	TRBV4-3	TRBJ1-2	TGCGCCAGCAGCCAAGGCTCCTTTAGGGGGGGCTACACCTTC	CASSQGSFRGGYTF
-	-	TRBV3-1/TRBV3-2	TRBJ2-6	TGTGCCAGCAGCCTACGGAGCTCTGGGGCCAACGTCCTGACTTTC	CASSLRSSGANVLTF
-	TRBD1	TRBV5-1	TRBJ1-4	TGCGCCAGCAGCTTGACGGGGACAGGGCGTGAAAAACTGTTTTTT	CASSLTGTGREKLFF
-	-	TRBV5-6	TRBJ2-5	TGTGCCAGCAGCAACCCGGCAGGGGGGGAGACCCAGTACTTC	CASSNPAGGETQYF
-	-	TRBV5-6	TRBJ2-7	TGTGCCAGCAGCATGGAGGGCGGGGATAGTGGCTACGAGCAGTACTTC	CASSMEGGDSGYEQYF
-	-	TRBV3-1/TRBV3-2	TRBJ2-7	TGTGCCAGCAGCCGGGGGCTACTGGGGGAGCAGTACTTC	CASSRGLLGEQYF
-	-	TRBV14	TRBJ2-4	TGTGCCAGCAGCCAAGATGGGGCCGGCATTCAGTACTTC	CASSQDGAGIQYF
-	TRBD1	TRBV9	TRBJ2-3	TGTGCCAGCACCGAGACAGGGTCTAGCACAGATACGCAGTATTTT	CASTETGSSTDTQYF
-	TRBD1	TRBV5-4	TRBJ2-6	TGTGCCCGCAGCTTGTCGGGCCAGGGGGCGGGAGGGGCCAACGTCCTGACTTTC	CARSLSGQGAGGANVLTF
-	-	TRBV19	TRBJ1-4	TGTGCCAGTAGCCTTTACCCACCCGGTGAAAAACTGTTTTTT	CASSLYPPGEKLFF
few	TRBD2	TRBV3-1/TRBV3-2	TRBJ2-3	TGTGCCAGCAGCCCCGGGACTAGCGGGTCCTTCACAGATACGCAGTATTTT	CASSPGTSGSFTDTQYF
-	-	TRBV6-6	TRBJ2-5	TGTGCCAGTGGCCCCCCCGAGACCCAGTACTTC	CASGPPETQYF
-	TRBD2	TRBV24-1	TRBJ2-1	TGTGCCACCCGGACTAGAAGCTCCTACAATGAGCAGTTCTTC	CATRTRSSYNEQFF
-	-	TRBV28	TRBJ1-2	TGTGCCAGCAGTTTGACAGGTCCCTATGGCTACACCTTC	CASSLTGPYGYTF
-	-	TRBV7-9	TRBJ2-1	TGTGCCAGCAGCTTTGTCGGGATCATCGGGGTTTACAATGAGCAGTTCTTC	CASSFVGIIGVYNEQFF
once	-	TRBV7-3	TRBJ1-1	TGTGCCAGCAGCTCGGACAGAATGAACACTGAAGCTTTCTTT	CASSSDRMNTEAFF
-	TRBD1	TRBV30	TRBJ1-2	TGTGCCTGGTTAAACAGGGGTGGCTACACCTTC	CAWLNRGGYTF
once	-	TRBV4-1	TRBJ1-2	TGCGCCAGCAGCCCCAAATATGGCTACACCTTC	CASSPKYGYTF
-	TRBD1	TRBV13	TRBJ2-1	TGTGCCAGCAGCTTAGGGCAGGGGGCCCACCTACAGCAGTTCTTC	CASSLGQGAHLQQFF
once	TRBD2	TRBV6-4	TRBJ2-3	TGTGCCAGCAGTCTCAGCGGGGGGACCACAGATACGCAGTATTTT	CASSLSGGTTDTQYF
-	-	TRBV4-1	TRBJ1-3	TGCGCCAGCAGCCAACGATCAGGTGGGACACGTAGCGACACCATATATTTT	CASSQRSGGTRSDTIYF
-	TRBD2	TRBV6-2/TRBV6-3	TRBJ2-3	TGTGCCAGCAGTCAACTAGCGGGGAGTACAGATACGCAGTATTTT	CASSQLAGSTDTQYF
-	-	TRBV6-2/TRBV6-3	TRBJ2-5	TGTGCCAGCAGTGCCCGGGCCTTAGGGGCCCAGTACTTC	CASSARALGAQYF
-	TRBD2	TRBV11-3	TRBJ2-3	TGTGCCAGCAGCTTAGGCCTAGCGGATAGCACAGATACGCAGTATTTT	CASSLGLADSTDTQYF
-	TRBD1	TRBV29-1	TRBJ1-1	TGCAGCGTGGCGCACCGGGACAGGGGGCGGAACACTGAAGCTTTCTTT	CSVAHRDRGRNTEAFF
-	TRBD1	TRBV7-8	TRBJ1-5	TGTGCCAGCAGCAACGCAGTCAGGGGGAATCAGCCCCAGCATTTT	CASSNAVRGNQPQHF
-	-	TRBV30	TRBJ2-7	TGTGCCTGGAGCCCCTCTCGGCGGAAGTCCTACGAGCAGTACTTC	CAWSPSRRKSYEQYF
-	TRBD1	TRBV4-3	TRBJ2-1	TGCGCCAGCAGCCAAGAGTCAGGGGGCAATGAGCAGTTCTTC	CASSQESGGNEQFF
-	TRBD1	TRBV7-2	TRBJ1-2	TGTGCCAGCAGCTTAGAAGGAGGCAGGGACAGCACCTTC	CASSLEGGRDSTF
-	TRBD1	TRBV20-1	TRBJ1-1	TGCAGTGCCGCCACAGGGGCTGAAGCTTTCTTT	CSAATGAEAFF
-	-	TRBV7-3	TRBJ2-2	TGTGCCAGCAGTTACGGGGGGCCGAACACCGGGGAGCTGTTTTTT	CASSYGGPNTGELFF
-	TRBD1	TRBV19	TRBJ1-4	TGTGCCAGCCCTCATCCCCCGGGACAGGGGCGAGGAAAACTGTTTTTT	CASPHPPGQGRGKLFF
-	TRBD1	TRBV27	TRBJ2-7	TGTGCCAGCAGGTTCACAGGGGCTATCTCCTACGAGCAGTACTTC	CASRFTGAISYEQYF
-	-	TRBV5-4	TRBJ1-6	TGTGCCAGCAGCTTGGAAGGCAGGGGCGGGAATTCACCCCTCCACTTT	CASSLEGRGGNSPLHF
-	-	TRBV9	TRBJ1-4	TGTGCCAGCAGCCCCTTGGAGGGGAGAGAAAAACTGTTTTTT	CASSPLEGREKLFF